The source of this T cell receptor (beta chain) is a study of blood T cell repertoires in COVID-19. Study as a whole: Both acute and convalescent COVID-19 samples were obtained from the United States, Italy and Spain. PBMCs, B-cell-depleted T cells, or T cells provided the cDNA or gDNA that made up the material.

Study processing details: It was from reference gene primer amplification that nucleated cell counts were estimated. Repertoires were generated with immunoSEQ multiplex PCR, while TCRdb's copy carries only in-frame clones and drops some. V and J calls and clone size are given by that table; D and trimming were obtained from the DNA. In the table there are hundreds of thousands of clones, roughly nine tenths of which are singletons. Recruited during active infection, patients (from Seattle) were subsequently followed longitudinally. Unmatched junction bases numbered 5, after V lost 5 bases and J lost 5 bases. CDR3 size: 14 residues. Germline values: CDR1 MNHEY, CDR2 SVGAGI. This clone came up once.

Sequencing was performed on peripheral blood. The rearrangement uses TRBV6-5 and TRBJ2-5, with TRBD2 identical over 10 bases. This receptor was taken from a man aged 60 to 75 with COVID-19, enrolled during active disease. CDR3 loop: CASSLAGARETQYF. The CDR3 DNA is TGTGCCAGCAGTCTAGCGGGGGCGAGGGAGACCCAGTACTTC.